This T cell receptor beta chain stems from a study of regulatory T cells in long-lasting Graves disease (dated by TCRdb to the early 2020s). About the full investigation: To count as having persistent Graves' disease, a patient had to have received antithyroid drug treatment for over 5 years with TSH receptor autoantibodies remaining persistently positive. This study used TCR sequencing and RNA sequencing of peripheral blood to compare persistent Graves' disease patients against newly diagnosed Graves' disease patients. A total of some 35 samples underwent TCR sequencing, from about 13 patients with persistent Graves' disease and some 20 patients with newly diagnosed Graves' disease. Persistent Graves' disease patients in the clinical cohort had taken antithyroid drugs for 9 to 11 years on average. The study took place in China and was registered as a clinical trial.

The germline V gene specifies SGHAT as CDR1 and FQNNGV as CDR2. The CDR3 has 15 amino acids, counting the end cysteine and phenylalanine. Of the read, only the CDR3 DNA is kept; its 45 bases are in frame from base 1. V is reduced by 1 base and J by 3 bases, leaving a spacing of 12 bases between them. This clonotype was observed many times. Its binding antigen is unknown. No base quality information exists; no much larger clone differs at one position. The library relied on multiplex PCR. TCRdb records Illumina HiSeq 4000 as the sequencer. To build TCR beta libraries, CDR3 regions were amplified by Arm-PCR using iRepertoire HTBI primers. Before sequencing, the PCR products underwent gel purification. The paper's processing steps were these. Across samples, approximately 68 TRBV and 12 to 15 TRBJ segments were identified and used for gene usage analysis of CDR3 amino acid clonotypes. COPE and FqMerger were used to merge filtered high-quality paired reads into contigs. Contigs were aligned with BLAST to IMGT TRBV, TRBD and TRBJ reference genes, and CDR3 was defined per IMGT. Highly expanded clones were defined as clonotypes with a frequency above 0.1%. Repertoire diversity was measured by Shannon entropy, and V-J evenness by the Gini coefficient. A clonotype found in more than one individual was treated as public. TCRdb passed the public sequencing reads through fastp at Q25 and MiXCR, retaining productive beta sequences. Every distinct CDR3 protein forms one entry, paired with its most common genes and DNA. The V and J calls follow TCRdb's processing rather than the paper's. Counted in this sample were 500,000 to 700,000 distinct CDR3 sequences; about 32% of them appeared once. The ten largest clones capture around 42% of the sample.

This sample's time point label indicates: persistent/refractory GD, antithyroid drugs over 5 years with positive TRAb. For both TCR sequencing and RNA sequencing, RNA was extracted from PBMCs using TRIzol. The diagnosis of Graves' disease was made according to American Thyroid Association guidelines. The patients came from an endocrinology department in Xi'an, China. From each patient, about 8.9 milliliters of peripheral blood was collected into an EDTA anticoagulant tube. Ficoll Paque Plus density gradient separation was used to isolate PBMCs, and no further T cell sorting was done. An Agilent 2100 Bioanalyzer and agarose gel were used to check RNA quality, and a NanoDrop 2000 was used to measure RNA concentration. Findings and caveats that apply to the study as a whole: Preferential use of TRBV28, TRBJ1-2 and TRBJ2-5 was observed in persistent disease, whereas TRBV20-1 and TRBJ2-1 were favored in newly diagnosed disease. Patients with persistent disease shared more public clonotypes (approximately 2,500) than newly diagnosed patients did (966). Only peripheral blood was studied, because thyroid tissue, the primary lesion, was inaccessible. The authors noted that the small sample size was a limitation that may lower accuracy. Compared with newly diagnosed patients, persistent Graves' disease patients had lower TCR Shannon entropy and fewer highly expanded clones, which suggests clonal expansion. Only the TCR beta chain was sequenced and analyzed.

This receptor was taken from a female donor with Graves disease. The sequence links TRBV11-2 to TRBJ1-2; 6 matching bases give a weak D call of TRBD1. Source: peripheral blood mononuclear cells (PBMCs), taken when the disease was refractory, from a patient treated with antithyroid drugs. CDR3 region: CASSLAPTGYYGYTF. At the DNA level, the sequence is TGTGCCAGCAGCTTAGCACCGACAGGCTACTATGGCTACACCTTC.